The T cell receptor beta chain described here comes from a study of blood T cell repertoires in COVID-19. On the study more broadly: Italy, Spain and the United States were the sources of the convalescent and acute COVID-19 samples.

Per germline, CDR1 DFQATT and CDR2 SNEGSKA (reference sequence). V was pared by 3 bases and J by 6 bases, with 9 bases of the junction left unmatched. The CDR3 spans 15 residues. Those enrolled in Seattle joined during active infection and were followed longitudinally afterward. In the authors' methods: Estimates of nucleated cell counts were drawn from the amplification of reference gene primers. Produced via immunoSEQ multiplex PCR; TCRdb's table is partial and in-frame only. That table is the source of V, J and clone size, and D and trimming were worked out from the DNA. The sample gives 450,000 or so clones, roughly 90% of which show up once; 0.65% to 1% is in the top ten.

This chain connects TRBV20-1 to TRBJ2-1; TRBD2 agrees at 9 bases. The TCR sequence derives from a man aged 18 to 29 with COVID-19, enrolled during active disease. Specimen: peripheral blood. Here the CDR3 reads CSASLAGDRTNEQFF. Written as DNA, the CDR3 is TGCAGTGCTAGTTTAGCGGGAGACCGGACCAATGAGCAGTTCTTC.